Described below is a single T cell receptor (beta chain) sequence and its context. In the same sample, other DNA sequences code for this CDR3. Produced via immunoSEQ multiplex PCR; TCRdb's table is partial and in-frame only. This sample has more than 2 million clones, with around 93% found just once. This sample was included in a study of shared clonotypes between healthy human individuals. CD45RO-negative, CCR7-positively selected cells formed the naive CD8 fraction, excluding terminally differentiated effector memory CD45RA+ cells. CDR3 length: 12 amino acids. V was trimmed by 3 bases and J by 8 bases, leaving 10 bases between them. Per germline, CDR1 MNHEY and CDR2 SMNVEV (reference sequence).

The origin of this receptor is a man aged 18 to 30 in good health. Some clones in this sample may be carry-over from other donors' samples. The sample consisted of naive CD8+ T cells from PBMCs. V and J are TRBV27 and TRBJ1-1, with a weak D call TRBD1 (6 bases). The CDR3: CASSLLGGEAFF. CDR3 DNA sequence: TGTGCCAGCAGTTTGTTGGGGGGCGAAGCTTTCTTT.